One sample yielded the 21 T cell receptor beta chains listed below, sequenced in a study of blood T cell repertoires in COVID-19. Produced via immunoSEQ multiplex PCR; TCRdb's table is partial and in-frame only. Among roughly 120,000 clones, approximately 87% were seen once, and the ten largest hold 2% to 2.5%. The sample comprised peripheral blood. Receptors were obtained from a woman aged 45 to 65 with acute or convalescent COVID-19.

The chain uses TRBV7-2 and TRBJ1-2; 7 nucleotides line up with TRBD1. The CDR3 is made up of 15 amino acids. The V segment lost 3 bases and the J segment 0 bases; nucleotides outside the gene matches: 4. Germline CDR1 is SGHTA and CDR2 is FQGNSA. The CDR3 region has the DNA TGTGCCAGCAGCTTCACAGGGGAATCTAACTATGGCTACACCTTC. Translation gives CASSFTGESNYGYTF.

The J gene is TRBJ2-5, the V gene TRBV5-6; 8 nucleotides agree with TRBD1. The germline gives CDR1 SGHDT, CDR2 YYEEEE. There are 15 residues in the CDR3. With 5 bases clipped from V and 2 bases from J, the junction kept 8 bases outside the gene matches. The DNA of the CDR3 is TGTGCCAGCAGAAACGACAGGGGTGGGCAAGAGACCCAGTACTTC. Translating gives CASRNDRGGQETQYF.

The rearrangement links TRBV5-1 to TRBJ2-2; 9 positions match TRBD1. CDR3 size: 14 residues. CDR1 is SGHRS and CDR2 is YFSETQ in the germline V gene. V was pared by 3 bases and J by 6 bases, with 3 bases of the junction left unmatched. In DNA, the CDR3 is TGCGCCAGCAGCTCGGGACAGGGTGCCGGGGAGCTGTTTTTT. Encoded protein: CASSSGQGAGELFF.

V gene TRBV4-3 combines with J gene TRBJ2-7; D may be TRBD2 (6 bases). Germline V gene lookup returns CDR1 LGHNA and CDR2 YSLEER. The CDR3 is made up of 13 amino acids. V was cut by 6 bases and J by 7 bases, with 16 bases left in between. In DNA, the CDR3 is TGCGCCAGCAGTCGGGAGATCGCCTGGGAGCAGTACTTC. Protein: CASSREIAWEQYF.

The rearrangement joins TRBV19 to TRBJ2-1; 10 bases are shared with TRBD2. Germline values: CDR1 LNHDA, CDR2 SQIVND (reference sequence). The CDR3 length is 14 residues. The V segment lost 7 bases and the J segment 9 bases; nucleotides outside the gene matches: 9. CDR3 protein: CASKEREGRCEQFF. In nucleotides, the CDR3 is TGTGCCAGTAAGGAGCGGGAGGGCCGTTGTGAGCAGTTCTTC.

The chain has TRBV4-3 and TRBJ1-2, with D uncertain. CDR1 and CDR2 (germline): LGHNA, YSLEER. The length of the CDR3 is 14 residues. Trimming removed 4 bases at V and 2 bases at J, with 11 bases between. CDR3 DNA sequence: TGCGCCAGCAGCCCGCCGACAAAAAACTATGGCTACACCTTC. Amino acid sequence: CASSPPTKNYGYTF.

This sequence joins TRBV7-6 and TRBJ2-2; a possible D gene is TRBD1 (5 bases). The germline CDR1 and CDR2 sequences are SGHVS and FNYEAQ. Trimming pared 3 bases from V and 1 base from J, leaving 12 bases between. CDR3 length equals 16 residues. CDR3 sequence reads: CASSFLRQQNTGELFF. The CDR3 DNA reads TGTGCCAGCAGCTTCCTTAGACAGCAGAACACCGGGGAGCTGTTTTTT.

The V gene is TRBV6-5, the J gene TRBJ2-1; 8 bases align to TRBD2. V lost 6 bases and J lost 9; bases outside the gene matches: 7. CDR1 is MNHEY and CDR2 is SVGAGI in the germline V gene. The CDR3 has 13 amino acids. The CDR3 is CASRRTSNSEQFF. As DNA, the CDR3 is TGTGCCAGCAGACGGACTAGCAACAGTGAGCAGTTCTTC.

The gene calls are TRBV2 and TRBJ2-3; 9 positions agree with TRBD2. Germline trimming cut 5 bases from V and 1 base from J; bases unmatched to any gene: 4. Germline assignment: CDR1 SNHLY and CDR2 FYNNEI. CDR3 size: 15 residues. The CDR3 coding sequence is TGTGCCAGCAGTAATAGCGGGGGACGCACAGATACGCAGTATTTT. This encodes CASSNSGGRTDTQYF.

This clone occurred once. The rearrangement uses TRBV7-2 and TRBJ2-7, with 9 bases matching TRBD1. Looked up from germline, CDR1 is SGHTA and CDR2 is FQGNSA. This CDR3 has 15 residues. V lost 2 bases and J lost 2; bases outside the gene matches: 4. As DNA, the CDR3 is TGTGCCAGCAGCTTAACCGGGACAGGGCCCTACGAGCAGTACTTC. This gives the protein CASSLTGTGPYEQYF.

The V gene is TRBV11-2, the J gene TRBJ1-2; tentative D call: TRBD1 (5 bases). Germline values: CDR1 SGHAT, CDR2 FQNNGV. The CDR3 runs to 16 residues. V gave up 2 bases and J gave up 0 bases, with 13 bases separating them. The CDR3 sequence: CASSLTGETANYGYTF. The DNA of the CDR3 is TGTGCCAGCAGCTTAACGGGCGAGACAGCTAACTATGGCTACACCTTC. Full variable domain (remainder filled in from reference TRBV11-2 and TRBJ1-2): EAGVAQSPRYKIIEKRQSVAFWCNPISGHATLYWYQQILGQGPKLLIQFQNNGVVDDSQLPKDRFSAERLKGVDSTLKIQPAKLEDSAVYLCASSLTGETANYGYTFGSGTRLTVV.

The V and J genes are TRBV5-4 and TRBJ2-3; TRBD1 is a possible D gene (6 bases). Germline V gives CDR1 SGHNT, CDR2 YYREEE (reference sequence). The CDR3 has 17 residues. V dropped 5 bases and J dropped 0 bases, with 19 bases sitting between them. CDR3 in DNA: TGTGCCAGCAGGTCACTATCCGGGACAACTAGCACAGATACGCAGTATTTT. Translated: CASRSLSGTTSTDTQYF.

The chain employs TRBV4-1 and TRBJ1-1; D ambiguous. Trimming shortened V by 3 bases and J by 5 bases, and 10 bases separated the two germline ends. CDR3 length equals 13 residues. Germline CDR1 reads MGHRA; CDR2 reads YSYEKL. The CDR3 sequence: CASSQTGWTEAFF. CDR3 nucleotides: TGCGCCAGCAGCCAGACGGGGTGGACTGAAGCTTTCTTT.

This clone occurred a few times. This chain links TRBV30 with TRBJ2-7; D remains unclear. V was trimmed by 3 bases and J by 7 bases, leaving 13 bases between them. The length of the CDR3 is 12 residues. Germline CDR1 and CDR2: GTSNPN and SVGIG (reference sequence). CDR3 bases: TGTGCCTGGAGCGACGACAAGCTAGAGCAGTACTTC. It specifies CAWSDDKLEQYF. Full variable domain (remainder filled in from reference TRBV30 and TRBJ2-7): SQTIHQWPATLVQPVGSPLSLECTVEGTSNPNLYWYRQAAGRGLQLLFYSVGIGQISSEVPQNLSASRPQDRQFILSSKKLLLSDSGFYLCAWSDDKLEQYFGPGTRLTVT.

V gene TRBV5-4 combines with J gene TRBJ1-5; 8 bases are shared with TRBD1. There are 17 residues in the CDR3. Germline trimming cut 0 bases from V and 8 bases from J; bases unmatched to any gene: 13. Germline loops: CDR1 SGHNT, CDR2 YYREEE (reference sequence). In nucleotides, the CDR3 is TGTGCCAGCAGCTTGGCGGGTAAGCGTGGACAGGGTAAGCCCCAGCATTTT. Its protein is CASSLAGKRGQGKPQHF.

This chain links TRBV13 with TRBJ1-5, with a tentative D call TRBD1 (6 bases). The V and J ends lost 5 bases and 2 bases respectively, with 10 bases between them. Germline lookup yields CDR1 PRHDT and CDR2 FYEKMQ (reference sequence). This CDR3 is 14 amino acids long. Written as DNA, the CDR3 is TGTGCCAGCAGCGCCCGACAGGGCAATCAGCCCCAGCATTTT. Protein: CASSARQGNQPQHF.

The genes are TRBV5-6 and TRBJ2-2; unclear D gene. The CDR3 has 14 amino acids. Germline loops: CDR1 SGHDT, CDR2 YYEEEE. V lost 0 bases and J 1 base, leaving 4 bases between the germline ends. DNA of the CDR3: TGTGCCAGCAGCTTGGGACAGAACACCGGGGAGCTGTTTTTT. It is translated as CASSLGQNTGELFF.

The J gene is TRBJ1-4, the V gene TRBV11-2; a possible D gene is TRBD1 (5 bases). V lost 5 bases, J lost 0 bases, and 13 bases lay in between. The CDR3 sequence is 16 residues long. The germline CDR1 and CDR2 sequences are SGHAT and FQNNGV. As DNA, the CDR3 is TGTGCCAGCAGCCAGCGACAGACCGCAACTAATGAAAAACTGTTTTTT. Translated: CASSQRQTATNEKLFF.

The chain is built from TRBV18 and TRBJ1-1; no definite D call. The germline V and J ends were trimmed by 5 bases and 1 base, with 8 bases remaining between them. The CDR3 loop spans 13 amino acids. Germline V gene sequence: CDR1 KGHSH, CDR2 LQKENI. The chain's CDR3 is CASSNGGNTEAFF. CDR3 in DNA: TGTGCCAGCTCAAATGGCGGGAACACTGAAGCTTTCTTT.

The chain has TRBV11-2 and TRBJ1-1; D unclear. With 4 bases removed from V and 0 bases from J, the gap between germline ends came to 6 bases. The germline CDR1 and CDR2 sequences are SGHAT and FQNNGV. CDR3 length: 13 residues. CDR3 coding DNA: TGTGCCAGCAGCTCGACATTGAACACTGAAGCTTTCTTT. It specifies CASSSTLNTEAFF.

The gene calls are TRBV11-2 and TRBJ2-1; 8 bases agree with TRBD1. CDR1 SGHAT and CDR2 FQNNGV come from the germline V gene. This CDR3 spans 16 amino acids. V gave up 2 bases and J gave up 0 bases; unmatched junction bases: 3. For the CDR3, the DNA is TGTGCCAGCAGCTTACAGGGGGCCTCCTCCTACAATGAGCAGTTCTTC. Its protein product is CASSLQGASSYNEQFF.